These T cell receptor beta chains were read from a single sample in a study of control samples from healthy donors and cancer patients. Sequenced by immunoSEQ multiplex PCR; TCRdb stores in-frame clones only, minus some. The profile covers 390,000 or so clones, with 80% to 95% appearing a single time and 5% to 8% taken by the ten largest. The sequenced sample consisted of PBMCs. These receptors all stem from a man aged 35-49 years with head and neck cancer. CDR3s include the opening cysteine and the closing phenylalanine or tryptophan. D genes are given only for firm matches. Clone size, where shown, is once, few, many, or a class for clones that have expanded.

D gene,J gene,V gene,clone size,CDR3 protein,CDR3 DNA
-,TRBJ1-6,TRBV2,-,CASSETVSGFYSYNSPLHF,TGTGCCAGCAGTGAAACCGTATCCGGGTTCTACTCCTATAATTCACCCCTCCACTTT
TRBD1,TRBJ1-5,TRBV28,-,CASKVGGTGKQPQHF,TGTGCCAGCAAAGTAGGAGGGACAGGCAAACAGCCCCAGCATTTT
-,TRBJ1-1,TRBV10-3,once,CAIKGPMNTEAFF,TGTGCCATCAAGGGGCCAATGAACACTGAAGCTTTCTTT
-,TRBJ1-5,TRBV19,-,CASLRPKRRVINQPQHF,TGTGCCAGTCTTCGCCCCAAAAGACGGGTCATCAATCAGCCCCAGCATTTT
-,TRBJ2-5,TRBV30,-,CAWSVTGQVQETQYF,TGTGCCTGGAGTGTTACAGGACAAGTCCAAGAGACCCAGTACTTC
-,TRBJ2-1,TRBV4-3,-,CASSQDLGHSAQFF,TGCGCCAGCAGCCAAGATCTGGGACACTCAGCGCAGTTCTTC
-,TRBJ2-2,TRBV6-6,-,CASTPAGELFF,TGTGCCAGTACTCCCGCCGGGGAGCTGTTTTTT
-,TRBJ2-3,TRBV5-1,-,CASTYLGQGSVTDTQYF,TGCGCCAGCACCTACCTCGGGCAGGGCAGTGTCACAGATACGCAGTATTTT
-,TRBJ1-1,TRBV21-1,few,CASSKRGSEAFF,TGTGCCAGCAGCAAGAGGGGCAGTGAAGCTTTCTTT
-,TRBJ1-2,TRBV4-3,-,CASSRRAADGYTF,TGCGCCAGCAGCCGCAGGGCCGCCGATGGCTACACCTTC
-,TRBJ1-2,TRBV7-8,many,CASSLDRLYGYTF,TGTGCCAGCAGCTTAGACAGGCTCTATGGCTACACCTTC
TRBD2,TRBJ2-2,TRBV7-9,-,CANRGLAGTNTGELFF,TGTGCCAACCGTGGGCTAGCGGGGACGAACACCGGGGAGCTGTTTTTT
-,TRBJ2-7,TRBV5-1,-,CASSLAGNYEQYF,TGCGCCAGCAGCTTGGCCGGGAACTACGAGCAGTACTTC
TRBD2,TRBJ2-7,TRBV28,-,CASSTRRGTSGRRFYEQYF,TGTGCCAGCAGTACCCGTCGTGGGACTAGCGGGAGGCGTTTCTACGAGCAGTACTTC
-,TRBJ2-3,TRBV19,-,CASSIAFDTQYF,TGTGCCAGTAGTATAGCCTTCGATACGCAGTATTTT
-,TRBJ1-3,TRBV19,-,CASGYSNSGNTIYF,TGTGCCAGTGGGTACAGCAACTCTGGAAACACCATATATTTT